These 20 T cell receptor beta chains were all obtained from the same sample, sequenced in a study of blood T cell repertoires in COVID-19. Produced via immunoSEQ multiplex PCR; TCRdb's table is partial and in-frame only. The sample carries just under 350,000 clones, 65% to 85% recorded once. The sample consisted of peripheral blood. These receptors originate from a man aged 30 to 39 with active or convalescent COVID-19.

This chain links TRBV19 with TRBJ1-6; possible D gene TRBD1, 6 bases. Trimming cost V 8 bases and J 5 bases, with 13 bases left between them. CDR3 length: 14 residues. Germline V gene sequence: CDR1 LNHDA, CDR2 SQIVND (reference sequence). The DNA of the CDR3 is TGTGCCAGTTCGGGGGGGACAAATAATTCACCCCTCCACTTT. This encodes CASSGGTNNSPLHF.

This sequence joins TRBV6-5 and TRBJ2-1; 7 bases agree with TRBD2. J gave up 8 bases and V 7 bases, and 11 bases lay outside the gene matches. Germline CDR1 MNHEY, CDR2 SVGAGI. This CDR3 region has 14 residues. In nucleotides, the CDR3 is TGTGCCAGCAACCAAGCGGGAAGGGCTGATGAGCAGTTCTTC. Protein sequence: CASNQAGRADEQFF.

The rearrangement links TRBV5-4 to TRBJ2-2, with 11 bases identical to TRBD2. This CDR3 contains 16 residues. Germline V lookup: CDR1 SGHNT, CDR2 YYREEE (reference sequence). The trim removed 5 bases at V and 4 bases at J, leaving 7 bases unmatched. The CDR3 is CASRLAGGHSTGELFF. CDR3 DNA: TGTGCCAGCAGATTAGCGGGGGGGCATAGCACCGGGGAGCTGTTTTTT.

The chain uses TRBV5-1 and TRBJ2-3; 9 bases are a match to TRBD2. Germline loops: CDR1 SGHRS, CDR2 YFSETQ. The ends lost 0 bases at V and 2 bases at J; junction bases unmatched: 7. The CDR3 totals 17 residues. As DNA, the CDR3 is TGCGCCAGCAGCTTGGGCCTGACTAGCGGAGCCACAGATACGCAGTATTTT. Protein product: CASSLGLTSGATDTQYF.

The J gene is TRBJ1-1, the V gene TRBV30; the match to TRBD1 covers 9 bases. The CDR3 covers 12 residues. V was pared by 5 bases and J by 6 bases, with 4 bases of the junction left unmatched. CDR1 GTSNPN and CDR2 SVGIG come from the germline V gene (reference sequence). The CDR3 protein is CAWGRQGAEAFF. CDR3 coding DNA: TGTGCCTGGGGCCGACAGGGGGCTGAAGCTTTCTTT. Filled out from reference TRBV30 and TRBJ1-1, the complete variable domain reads SQTIHQWPATLVQPVGSPLSLECTVEGTSNPNLYWYRQAAGRGLQLLFYSVGIGQISSEVPQNLSASRPQDRQFILSSKKLLLSDSGFYLCAWGRQGAEAFFGQGTRLTVV.

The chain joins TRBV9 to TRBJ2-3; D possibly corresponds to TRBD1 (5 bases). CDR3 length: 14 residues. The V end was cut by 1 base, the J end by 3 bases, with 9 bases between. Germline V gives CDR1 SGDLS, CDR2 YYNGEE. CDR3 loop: CASSVKGITDTQYF. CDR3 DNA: TGTGCCAGCAGCGTAAAGGGGATAACAGATACGCAGTATTTT.

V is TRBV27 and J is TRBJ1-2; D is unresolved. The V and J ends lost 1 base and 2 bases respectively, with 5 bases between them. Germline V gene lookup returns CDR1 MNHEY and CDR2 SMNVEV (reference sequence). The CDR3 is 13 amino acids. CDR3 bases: TGTGCCAGCAGTTTATTCCTCAACTATGGCTACACCTTC. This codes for CASSLFLNYGYTF.

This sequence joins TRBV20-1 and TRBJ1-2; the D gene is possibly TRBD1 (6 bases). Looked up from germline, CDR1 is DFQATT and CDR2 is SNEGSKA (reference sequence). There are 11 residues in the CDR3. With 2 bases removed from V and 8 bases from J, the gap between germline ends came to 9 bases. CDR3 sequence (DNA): TGCAGTGCTAGAAGGGGGGGCGGCTACACCTTC. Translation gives CSARRGGGYTF.

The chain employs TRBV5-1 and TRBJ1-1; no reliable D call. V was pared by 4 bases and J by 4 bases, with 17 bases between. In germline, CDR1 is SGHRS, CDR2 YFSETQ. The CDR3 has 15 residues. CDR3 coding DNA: TGCGCCAGCAGCGGATCAGGTGGCTTTGGCACTGAAGCTTTCTTT. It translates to CASSGSGGFGTEAFF. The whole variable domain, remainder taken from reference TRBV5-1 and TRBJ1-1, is KAGVTQTPRYLIKTRGQQVTLSCSPISGHRSVSWYQQTPGQGLQFLFEYFSETQRNKGNFPGRFSGRQFSNSRSEMNVSTLELGDSALYLCASSGSGGFGTEAFFGQGTRLTVV.

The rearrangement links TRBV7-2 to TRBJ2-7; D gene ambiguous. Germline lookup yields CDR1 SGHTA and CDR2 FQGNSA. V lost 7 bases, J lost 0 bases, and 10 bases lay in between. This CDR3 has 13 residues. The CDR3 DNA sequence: TGTGCCAGCATCCCTGACAACTCCTACGAGCAGTACTTC. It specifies CASIPDNSYEQYF. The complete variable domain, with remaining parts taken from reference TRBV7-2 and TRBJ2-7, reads GAGVSQSPSNKVTEKGKDVELRCDPISGHTALYWYRQSLGQGLEFLIYFQGNSAPDKSGLPSDRFSAERTGGSVSTLTIQRTQQEDSAVYLCASIPDNSYEQYFGPGTRLTVT.

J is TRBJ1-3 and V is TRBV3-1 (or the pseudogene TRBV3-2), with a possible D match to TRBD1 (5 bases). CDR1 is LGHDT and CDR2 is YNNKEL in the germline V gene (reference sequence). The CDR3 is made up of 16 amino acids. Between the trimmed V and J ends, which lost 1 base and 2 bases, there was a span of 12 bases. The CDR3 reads CASSQAPGAAGNTIYF. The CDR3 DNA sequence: TGTGCCAGCAGCCAAGCCCCTGGGGCAGCTGGAAACACCATATATTTT.

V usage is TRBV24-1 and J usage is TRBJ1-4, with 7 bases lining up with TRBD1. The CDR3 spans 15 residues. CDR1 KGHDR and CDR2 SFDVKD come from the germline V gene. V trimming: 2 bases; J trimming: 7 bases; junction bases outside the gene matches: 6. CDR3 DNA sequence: TGTGCCACCAGTGATTCCGGGACAGTGGGTGAAAAACTGTTTTTT. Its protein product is CATSDSGTVGEKLFF.

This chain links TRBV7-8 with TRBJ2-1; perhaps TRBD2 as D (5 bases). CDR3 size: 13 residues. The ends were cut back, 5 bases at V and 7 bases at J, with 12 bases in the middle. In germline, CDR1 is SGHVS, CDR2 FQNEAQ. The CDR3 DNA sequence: TGTGCCAGCAGCCAACAAGAGGGAAATGAGCAGTTCTTC. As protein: CASSQQEGNEQFF.

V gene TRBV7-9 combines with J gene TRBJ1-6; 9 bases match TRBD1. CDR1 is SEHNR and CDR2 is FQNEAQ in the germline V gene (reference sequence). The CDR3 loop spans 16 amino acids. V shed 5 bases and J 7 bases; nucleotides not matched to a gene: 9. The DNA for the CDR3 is TGTGCCAGCAGCCCCCGAGGGACAGGGCCCAATTCACCCCTCCACTTT. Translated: CASSPRGTGPNSPLHF.

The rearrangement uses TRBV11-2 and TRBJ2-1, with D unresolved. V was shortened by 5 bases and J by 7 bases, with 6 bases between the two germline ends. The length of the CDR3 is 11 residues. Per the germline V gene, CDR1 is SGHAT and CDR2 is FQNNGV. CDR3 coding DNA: TGTGCCAGCAGCCCTTATAATGAGCAGTTCTTC. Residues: CASSPYNEQFF.

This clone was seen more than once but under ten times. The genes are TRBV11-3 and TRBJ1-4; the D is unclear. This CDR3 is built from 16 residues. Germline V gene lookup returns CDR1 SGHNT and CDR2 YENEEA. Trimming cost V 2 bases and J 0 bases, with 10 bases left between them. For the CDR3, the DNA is TGTGCCAGCAGCTTACAGGAGGGTGCAACTAATGAAAAACTGTTTTTT. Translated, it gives CASSLQEGATNEKLFF. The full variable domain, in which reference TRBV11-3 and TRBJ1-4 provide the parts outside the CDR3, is EAGVVQSPRYKIIEKKQPVAFWCNPISGHNTLYWYLQNLGQGPELLIRYENEEAVDDSQLPKDRFSAERLKGVDSTLKIQPAELGDSAVYLCASSLQEGATNEKLFFGSGTQLSVL.

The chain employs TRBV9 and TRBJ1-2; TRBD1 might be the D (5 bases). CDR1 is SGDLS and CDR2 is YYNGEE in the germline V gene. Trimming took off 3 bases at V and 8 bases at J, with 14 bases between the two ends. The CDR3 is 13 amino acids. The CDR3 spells CASSGGGVDGYTF. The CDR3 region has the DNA TGTGCCAGCAGCGGGGGCGGAGTCGACGGCTACACCTTC.

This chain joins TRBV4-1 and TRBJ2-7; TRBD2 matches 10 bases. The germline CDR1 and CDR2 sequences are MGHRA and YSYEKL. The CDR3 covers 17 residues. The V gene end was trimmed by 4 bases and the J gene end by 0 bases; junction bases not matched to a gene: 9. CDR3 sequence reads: CASSLQSPSGGSYEQYF. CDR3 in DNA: TGCGCCAGCAGCCTCCAATCGCCTAGCGGGGGCTCCTACGAGCAGTACTTC.

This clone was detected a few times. CDR3 loop: CASSPGGRRGYTF. The CDR3, as DNA: TGTGCCAGCAGCCCCGGGGGGCGTCGGGGCTACACCTTC. The chain joins TRBV5-8 to TRBJ1-2; D perhaps matches TRBD1 (6 bases). Trimming shortened V by 4 bases and J by 8 bases, and 15 bases separated the two germline ends. CDR1 is SGHTS, CDR2 YDEGEE, per germline. CDR3 length equals 13 residues.

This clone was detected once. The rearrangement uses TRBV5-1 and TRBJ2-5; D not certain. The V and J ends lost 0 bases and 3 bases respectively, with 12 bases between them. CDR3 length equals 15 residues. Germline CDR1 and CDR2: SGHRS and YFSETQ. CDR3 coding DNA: TGCGCCAGCAGCTTGGTACGGCGGCTTAAAGAGACCCAGTACTTC. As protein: CASSLVRRLKETQYF.